The clone carrying this TCR beta chain has just a few counts. The antigen is not known. This sample is drawn from a study of T cell repertoires in cytomegalovirus infection. Looking at the study overall: Evidence of both CMV infection and a matching HLA type came from public TCR beta signatures.

Points from the study as a whole: The response measured ex vivo was dominated by TCR beta clonotypes (HLA-C-restricted and CMV-specific).

CDR1 is SNHLY and CDR2 is FYNNEI in the germline V gene. After removal of 7 bases from V and 2 bases from J, the junction contained 5 bases not matched to a gene. The CDR3 contains 15 residues. TCRdb recomputed calls from the reads with MiXCR, one row per CDR3 protein. The sample includes around 180,000 distinct CDR3 sequences, approximately 19% seen only once; the top ten take 2.5% to 3%. Material: PBMCs. The chain links TRBV2 to TRBJ1-5; TRBD1 aligns across 10 bases. The receptor was isolated from a human donor in good health (CMV status not recorded). Some clones in this sample may be carry-over from other donors' samples. CDR3 protein: CASTTGGAGNQPQHF. Written as DNA, the CDR3 is TGTGCCAGCACGACAGGGGGCGCGGGCAATCAGCCCCAGCATTTT.